The 3 T cell receptor beta chains in this list originate from one sample, sequenced in a study of cytomegalovirus exposure and HLA in healthy donors. Primers for the PCR totalled 60 Vbeta and 13 Jbeta. The table came from immunoSEQ multiplex PCR; TCRdb's copy has only in-frame clones and leaves some out. Here the sample spans 150,000 to 200,000 clones, roughly 72% being singletons. What was sequenced was PBMCs. The receptors stem from a man aged 25-40 years in good health and CMV-seronegative.

V is TRBV9 and J is TRBJ2-3; D might be TRBD2 (6 bases). Germline assignment: CDR1 SGDLS and CDR2 YYNGEE. Trimming shortened V by 4 bases and J by 3 bases, and 12 bases separated the two germline ends. The CDR3 runs 14 residues. The CDR3 loop is CASSPGSATDTQYF. CDR3 sequence (DNA): TGTGCCAGCAGCCCCGGGAGTGCAACAGATACGCAGTATTTT.

The chain joins TRBV19 to TRBJ2-5; TRBD2 is a possible D gene (5 bases). Trimming took 6 bases from V and 4 from J, leaving 9 bases between them. The germline V gene encodes CDR1 LNHDA and CDR2 SQIVND (reference sequence). The CDR3 contains 12 residues. CDR3 sequence reads: CASSPGGETQYF. Written as DNA, the CDR3 is TGTGCCAGTAGCCCCGGAGGAGAGACCCAGTACTTC.

This chain connects TRBV7-9 to TRBJ2-3; D possibly corresponds to TRBD2 (5 bases). CDR1 and CDR2 from the germline V gene are SEHNR and FQNEAQ (reference sequence). This CDR3 spans 16 amino acids. Trimming cost V 2 bases and J 3 bases, with 15 bases left between them. The CDR3 nucleotides are TGTGCCAGCAGCTTAAGGAGCGGTCTTGGAACAGATACGCAGTATTTT. Amino acid sequence: CASSLRSGLGTDTQYF.